This entry lists 22 T cell receptor beta chains sequenced from one sample in a study of cytomegalovirus exposure and HLA in healthy donors. The study ran its PCR with 60 Vbeta and 13 Jbeta primers. Sequencing was performed with immunoSEQ multiplex PCR; in TCRdb, only in-frame clones are kept and a portion is missing. Of under 250,000 clones listed, roughly 80% are singletons. Source material: PBMCs. The receptor set was obtained from a male donor in good health and CMV-seronegative.

This chain joins TRBV19 and TRBJ1-1; 9 bases map to TRBD1. Germline V gene sequence: CDR1 LNHDA, CDR2 SQIVND (reference sequence). The ends lost 6 bases at V and 1 base at J; junction bases unmatched: 6. The CDR3 extends over 15 amino acids. Written as DNA, the CDR3 is TGTGCCAGTAGAAGGACAGGGGCGGGGAACACTGAAGCTTTCTTT. Protein product: CASRRTGAGNTEAFF. Looking up the rest from reference TRBV19 and TRBJ1-1 gives the full variable domain: DGGITQSPKYLFRKEGQNVTLSCEQNLNHDAMYWYRQDPGQGLRLIYYSQIVNDFQKGDIAEGYSVSREKKESFPLTVTSAQKNPTAFYLCASRRTGAGNTEAFFGQGTRLTVV.

This chain connects TRBV16 to TRBJ1-5; D uncertain. V was trimmed by 4 bases and J by 3 bases, leaving 10 bases between them. There are 14 residues in the CDR3. Germline V gives CDR1 KGHSY, CDR2 FQNENV. CDR3 DNA: TGTGCCAGCAGCCTGACACAAGTCAATCAGCCCCAGCATTTT. Protein sequence: CASSLTQVNQPQHF.

This clone was observed a few times. The chain couples TRBV7-3 to TRBJ1-1; D perhaps matches TRBD1 (5 bases). Germline CDR1 and CDR2: SGHTA and FQGTGA. This CDR3 has 15 amino acids. V lost 6 bases and J lost 0, with 14 bases in between. The CDR3 region has the DNA TGTGCCAGCAGTTCCTGGGCAGGGATGAACACTGAAGCTTTCTTT. Encoded protein: CASSSWAGMNTEAFF.

The rearrangement links TRBV2 to TRBJ1-4, with TRBD1 identical over 7 bases. From germline, CDR1 is SNHLY and CDR2 FYNNEI. The J segment lost 1 base and the V segment lost 8 bases, leaving 16 bases of the junction unmatched. The CDR3 spans 18 residues. The DNA for the CDR3 is TGTGCCAGCTGCCTACAAGGGGGCTGGGTTGGAACTAATGAAAAACTGTTTTTT. Amino acids: CASCLQGGWVGTNEKLFF.

The chain has TRBV29-1 and TRBJ2-5, with 9 bases that match TRBD2. The CDR3 has 14 amino acids. The germline gives CDR1 SQVTM, CDR2 ANQGSEA. The J segment lost 1 base and the V segment lost 8 bases, leaving 8 bases of the junction unmatched. The CDR3 loop reads CSSLAGAGQETQYF. CDR3 sequence (DNA): TGCAGCTCATTAGCGGGAGCGGGCCAAGAGACCCAGTACTTC.

The chain carries TRBV9 and TRBJ2-2, with a weak D call TRBD2 (5 bases). CDR1 is SGDLS and CDR2 is YYNGEE in the germline V gene. The CDR3 is 15 residues long. Trimming removed 5 bases from V and 2 bases from J, with 13 bases in between. CDR3 sequence (DNA): TGTGCCAGCAGGGGTGAGGGAGTTAACACCGGGGAGCTGTTTTTT. Its translation: CASRGEGVNTGELFF.

The rearrangement joins TRBV10-2 to TRBJ1-1; D is perhaps TRBD1 (5 bases). Germline V gene sequence: CDR1 WSHSY, CDR2 SAAADI. V gave up 6 bases and J gave up 4 bases, with 12 bases separating them. The CDR3 length is 13 residues. CDR3 sequence: CASRAQGITEAFF. CDR3 in DNA: TGCGCCAGCAGAGCGCAGGGAATCACTGAAGCTTTCTTT.

The genes are TRBV14 and TRBJ2-7, with 14 nucleotides matching TRBD2. J lost 5 bases, V lost 3 bases, and 15 bases had no gene match. This CDR3 is built from 19 residues. The germline V gene encodes CDR1 SGHDN and CDR2 FVKESK. CDR3 nucleotide sequence: TGTGCCAGCAGCCACCGACCGGGACTAGCGGGAGTCTTGGTCCACGAGCAGTACTTC. Its translation: CASSHRPGLAGVLVHEQYF.

V usage is TRBV29-1 and J usage is TRBJ2-7; 10 bases line up with TRBD1. The germline V gene has CDR1 SQVTM and CDR2 ANQGSEA. Trimming removed 6 bases from V and 3 bases from J; junction bases left unmatched: 11. CDR3 length equals 15 residues. The CDR3 DNA follows: TGCAGCGTGGGGACAGGGGCCGATGAAGTCTACGAGCAGTACTTC. Encoded protein: CSVGTGADEVYEQYF.

V and J are TRBV18 and TRBJ2-5, with D possibly TRBD2 on 5 matching bases. The DNA end is more similar to TRBJ2-7, so the J call may be wrong. This CDR3 has 13 residues. From germline, CDR1 is KGHSH and CDR2 LQKENI. For the CDR3, the DNA is TGTGCCAGCTCACCACCCTCGGGGTACGAGCAGTACTTC. Its translation: CASSPPSGYEQYF.

The chain couples TRBV29-1 to TRBJ2-1; weak D call: TRBD2 (6 bases). Per germline, CDR1 SQVTM and CDR2 ANQGSEA. The CDR3 extends over 10 amino acids. Written as DNA, the CDR3 is TGCACCTGCGGGGAGGCTGAGCAGTTCTTC. It encodes CTCGEAEQFF.

The chain is built from TRBV27 and TRBJ2-5; 10 bases are a match to TRBD2. The CDR3 contains 15 residues. CDR1 and CDR2 from the germline V gene are MNHEY and SMNVEV (reference sequence). V dropped 2 bases and J dropped 1; count of bases not matched to a gene: 1. The CDR3 region has the DNA TGTGCCAGCAGTTTACTAGCGGGAGCCCAAGAGACCCAGTACTTC. Encoded protein: CASSLLAGAQETQYF.

CDR3 DNA: TGTGCCAGCAGGGGACAGGGCCAAGAGACCCAGTACTTC. It codes for CASRGQGQETQYF. The genes are TRBV2 and TRBJ2-5; 9 bases align to TRBD1. Unmatched junction bases numbered 0, after V lost 6 bases and J lost 1 base. Germline V CDR1 and CDR2: SNHLY, FYNNEI. This CDR3 is built from 13 residues.

The genes are TRBV5-1 and TRBJ1-1; 9 bases match TRBD1. The V gene's germline CDR1 is SGHRS and CDR2 YFSETQ. With V trimmed by 4 bases and J by 5 bases, 15 bases remained unmatched. The CDR3 has 17 amino acids. The CDR3 sequence is CASSKTGTGREETEAFF. The CDR3 nucleotides read TGCGCCAGCAGCAAAACCGGGACAGGGCGGGAGGAGACTGAAGCTTTCTTT.

CDR3 bases: TGTGCCAGCTCTTACCGGGACTACTTAACCGGGGAGCTGTTTTTT. Its translation is CASSYRDYLTGELFF. The chain links TRBV18 to TRBJ2-2, with 7 positions matching TRBD2. V was pared by 6 bases and J by 5 bases, with 9 bases of the junction left unmatched. Germline loops: CDR1 KGHSH, CDR2 LQKENI. CDR3 size: 15 residues. Full variable domain (outside the CDR3, taken from reference TRBV18 and TRBJ2-2): NAGVMQNPRHLVRRRGQEARLRCSPMKGHSHVYWYRQLPEEGLKFMVYLQKENIIDESGMPKERFSAEFPKEGPSILRIQQVVRGDSAAYFCASSYRDYLTGELFFGEGSRLTVL.

The chain combines TRBV6-6 with TRBJ2-2; 7 bases line up with TRBD1. CDR3 length equals 15 residues. V was pared by 5 bases and J by 2 bases, with 5 bases of the junction left unmatched. CDR1 is MNHNY and CDR2 is SVGAGI in the germline V gene (reference sequence). CDR3 region: CASSRQGQNTGELFF. The DNA of the CDR3 is TGTGCCAGCAGTAGACAGGGTCAAAACACCGGGGAGCTGTTTTTT.

This chain connects TRBV14 to TRBJ2-2, with D possibly being TRBD2 (5 bases). The CDR3 spans 17 residues. V was cut by 0 bases and J by 0 bases, with 11 bases left in between. Germline CDR1 is SGHDN and CDR2 is FVKESK. CDR3 DNA: TGTGCCAGCAGCCAAGATACCTTACTAGCGAACACCGGGGAGCTGTTTTTT. Protein sequence: CASSQDTLLANTGELFF. The full variable domain, completed using reference TRBV14 and TRBJ2-2, is EAGVTQFPSHSVIEKGQTVTLRCDPISGHDNLYWYRRVMGKEIKFLLHFVKESKQDESGMPNNRFLAERTGGTYSTLKVQPAELEDSGVYFCASSQDTLLANTGELFFGEGSRLTVL.

The CDR3 coding sequence is TGTGCCAGCAGTTTACAGGTCGGTAATCCTCCCTGGGAGCAGTACTTC. As protein: CASSLQVGNPPWEQYF. V and J are TRBV27 and TRBJ2-7; unclear D gene. In germline, CDR1 is MNHEY, CDR2 SMNVEV (reference sequence). This CDR3 contains 16 residues. V lost 2 bases and J 7 bases, leaving 21 bases between the germline ends.

The chain joins TRBV15 to TRBJ2-6; the match to TRBD2 covers 8 bases. Trimming cost V 5 bases and J 0 bases; bases outside gene matches: 6. The CDR3 is made up of 17 amino acids. Germline CDR1 is LNHNV and CDR2 is YYDKDF (reference sequence). CDR3: CATSLVSGISGANVLTF. The DNA for the CDR3 is TGTGCCACCAGCCTGGTTAGCGGGATCTCTGGGGCCAACGTCCTGACTTTC.

This chain connects TRBV4-1 to TRBJ1-2; the match to TRBD1 covers 8 bases. CDR1 and CDR2 (germline): MGHRA, YSYEKL. The junction had 7 bases not matched to a gene; V was cut back by 4 bases and J by 0 bases. The CDR3 runs to 16 residues. The CDR3 bases are TGCGCCAGCAGCCCCCTCGGGACAGGAGCTAACTATGGCTACACCTTC. It yields the protein CASSPLGTGANYGYTF.

The chain couples TRBV5-1 to TRBJ1-2; possibly TRBD1 for D (5 bases). Trimming removed 5 bases from V and 4 bases from J, with 15 bases in between. The CDR3 length is 14 residues. Per the germline V gene, CDR1 is SGHRS and CDR2 is YFSETQ. CDR3 sequence reads: CASSGDSLSYGYTF. The CDR3 region has the DNA TGCGCCAGCAGTGGCGACAGCCTGTCCTATGGCTACACCTTC.

The CDR3 sequence: CASRDRDTEAFF. CDR3 sequence (DNA): TGTGCCAGCAGGGACAGGGACACTGAAGCTTTCTTT. V gene TRBV2 combines with J gene TRBJ1-1, with 8 bases lining up with TRBD1. V was clipped by 6 bases and J by 3 bases; unmatched bases: 0. CDR1 is SNHLY, CDR2 FYNNEI, per germline. The CDR3 is made up of 12 amino acids.